The sequence of this T cell receptor beta chain was determined in a study of control samples from healthy donors and cancer patients. V was pared by 2 bases and J by 4 bases, with 8 bases of the junction left unmatched. The CDR3 has 16 residues. The germline gives CDR1 SEHNR, CDR2 FQNEAQ (reference sequence). Libraries were prepared by immunoSEQ multiplex PCR; TCRdb keeps only in-frame clonotypes and omits some of them. The table records over 120,000 clones, around 94% of them present only once. The clonotype was recovered from a man aged 60-69 years with colorectal cancer. The genes are TRBV7-9 and TRBJ2-3; 8 nucleotides align to TRBD2. Sample: PBMCs. Here the CDR3 DNA reads TGTGCCAGCAGCTTAAGGCGGGGCGGGGGGCCAGATACGCAGTATTTT. Encoded protein: CASSLRRGGGPDTQYF.